These T cell receptor beta chains were read from a single sample in a study of blood T cell repertoires in COVID-19. The data were produced by immunoSEQ multiplex PCR, yet TCRdb's version contains in-frame clones alone and is incomplete. The sample holds 30,000 to 35,000 clones, roughly four fifths seen once. The sequencing sample was made of peripheral blood. These receptor sequences come from a man older than 75 with active or convalescent COVID-19. The CDR3 runs from the conserved cysteine through the conserved F or W. D genes are given only for firm matches. The size entry is marked missing in some rows and otherwise reads once, few, many or a size class.

CDR3nt: TGTGCCAGTAGTACCCAACTAGGGACAATGAGTGGCTACACCTTC
CDR3aa: CASSTQLGTMSGYTF
j_gene: TRBJ1-2
abundance: .
d_gene: .
v_gene: TRBV19

CDR3nt: TGCGCCAGCAGCCAAGATCGGGGACTAGCGGGAGTCGGAGGGGACACCGGGGAGCTGTTTTTT
CDR3aa: CASSQDRGLAGVGGDTGELFF
j_gene: TRBJ2-2
abundance: .
d_gene: TRBD2
v_gene: TRBV4-3

CDR3nt: TGTGCCAGCAGCCAAGTTTCACTAGCGAATGAGCAGTTCTTC
CDR3aa: CASSQVSLANEQFF
j_gene: TRBJ2-1
abundance: .
d_gene: TRBD2
v_gene: TRBV3-1/TRBV3-2

CDR3nt: TGTGCCAGTTCTAGCGGGAGCTCCTACAATGAGCAGTTCTTC
CDR3aa: CASSSGSSYNEQFF
j_gene: TRBJ2-1
abundance: .
d_gene: TRBD2
v_gene: TRBV19

CDR3nt: TGTGCCAGCAGCCAGATAGCGGGAGCCTACGAGCAGTACTTC
CDR3aa: CASSQIAGAYEQYF
j_gene: TRBJ2-7
abundance: .
d_gene: TRBD2
v_gene: TRBV3-1/TRBV3-2

CDR3nt: TGTGCCTGGGGAAACAGGGGATTGGAAGCTTTCTTT
CDR3aa: CAWGNRGLEAFF
j_gene: TRBJ1-1
abundance: .
d_gene: TRBD1
v_gene: TRBV30

CDR3nt: TGTGCCAGCAGCCCACAGGGCTATGGCTACACCTTC
CDR3aa: CASSPQGYGYTF
j_gene: TRBJ1-2
abundance: once
d_gene: .
v_gene: TRBV7-8

CDR3nt: TGTGCCAGCAGTTACTCCGCGGTGGAGCATCAGCCCCAGCATTTT
CDR3aa: CASSYSAVEHQPQHF
j_gene: TRBJ1-5
abundance: .
d_gene: .
v_gene: TRBV6-5

CDR3nt: TGTGCCAGCAGTCAGGGGGCTAGAGCTTTCTTT
CDR3aa: CASSQGARAFF
j_gene: TRBJ1-1
abundance: .
d_gene: TRBD1
v_gene: TRBV6-5

CDR3nt: TGTGCCAGCAGCAAGAGAACCAGGACAGGGAATTACGAGCAGTACTTC
CDR3aa: CASSKRTRTGNYEQYF
j_gene: TRBJ2-7
abundance: .
d_gene: .
v_gene: TRBV21-1

CDR3nt: TGCGCCAGCAGCTACAGGGCTGGGGCCAACGTCCTGACTTTC
CDR3aa: CASSYRAGANVLTF
j_gene: TRBJ2-6
abundance: once
d_gene: .
v_gene: TRBV10-1

CDR3nt: TGTGCCAGCAGCCCGGCTAGCGGAACCTACGAGCAGTACTTC
CDR3aa: CASSPASGTYEQYF
j_gene: TRBJ2-7
abundance: .
d_gene: TRBD2
v_gene: TRBV3-1/TRBV3-2

CDR3nt: TGTGCCAGCAGTGAACAGGGGAGGGTCGAAAAACTGTTTTTT
CDR3aa: CASSEQGRVEKLFF
j_gene: TRBJ1-4
abundance: .
d_gene: .
v_gene: TRBV2

CDR3nt: TGTGCCAGCAGATCCCGACAGGGGGCAAAAGCTTTCTTT
CDR3aa: CASRSRQGAKAFF
j_gene: TRBJ1-1
abundance: .
d_gene: TRBD1
v_gene: TRBV12-3/TRBV12-4

CDR3nt: TGTGCCAGCAGTACAGTAGATACGCAGTATTTT
CDR3aa: CASSTVDTQYF
j_gene: TRBJ2-3
abundance: .
d_gene: .
v_gene: TRBV28

CDR3nt: TGTGCCAGCAGTTTATCCAGCTCCTATAATTCACCCCTCCACTTT
CDR3aa: CASSLSSSYNSPLHF
j_gene: TRBJ1-6
abundance: .
d_gene: .
v_gene: TRBV27

CDR3nt: TGTGCCACCAGCAGAGCTTGGACTCCCGAAAACACCATATATTTT
CDR3aa: CATSRAWTPENTIYF
j_gene: TRBJ1-3
abundance: .
d_gene: .
v_gene: TRBV15

CDR3nt: TGTGCCAGCAGCTTAGCGGGAGGGAGCAACGAGCAGTACTTC
CDR3aa: CASSLAGGSNEQYF
j_gene: TRBJ2-7
abundance: .
d_gene: TRBD2
v_gene: TRBV7-8

CDR3nt: TGCGCCAGTAGGGCCGGGACAGGGGGCCTCGAGCAGTACTTC
CDR3aa: CASRAGTGGLEQYF
j_gene: TRBJ2-7
abundance: .
d_gene: TRBD1
v_gene: TRBV5-1

CDR3nt: TGTGCCAGCAGTGCGGACAGGAGCTCCTACGAGCAGTACTTC
CDR3aa: CASSADRSSYEQYF
j_gene: TRBJ2-7
abundance: .
d_gene: TRBD1
v_gene: TRBV7-9

CDR3nt: TGTGCCAGCAGAGGGGAGGGCTACAATGAGCAGTTCTTC
CDR3aa: CASRGEGYNEQFF
j_gene: TRBJ2-1
abundance: .
d_gene: TRBD2
v_gene: TRBV6-5

CDR3nt: TGTGCCAGCAGTTTTGGGACCGTGGGGGAGGGGGTGGATGAGCAGTTCTTC
CDR3aa: CASSFGTVGEGVDEQFF
j_gene: TRBJ2-1
abundance: .
d_gene: .
v_gene: TRBV28

CDR3nt: TGTGCCAGTAGTATGGCACATGGCTACACCTTC
CDR3aa: CASSMAHGYTF
j_gene: TRBJ1-2
abundance: .
d_gene: .
v_gene: TRBV19

CDR3nt: TGTGCCAGCAGCCGACAGGTGAACACTGAAGCTTTCTTT
CDR3aa: CASSRQVNTEAFF
j_gene: TRBJ1-1
abundance: .
d_gene: .
v_gene: TRBV3-1/TRBV3-2

CDR3nt: TGTGCCAGCAGCCTAGGGACCGGGACAGGGGAGCGGACCCTCCACTTT
CDR3aa: CASSLGTGTGERTLHF
j_gene: TRBJ1-6
abundance: .
d_gene: TRBD1
v_gene: TRBV7-2

CDR3nt: TGTGCCAGCAGTTACGACAGGGGGATCCTATCCCATGAGCAGTTCTTC
CDR3aa: CASSYDRGILSHEQFF
j_gene: TRBJ2-1
abundance: .
d_gene: TRBD1
v_gene: TRBV6-2/TRBV6-3

CDR3nt: TGTGCCAGCAGGCCCCCTGGCCCCTATGAAAAACTGTTTTTT
CDR3aa: CASRPPGPYEKLFF
j_gene: TRBJ1-4
abundance: .
d_gene: .
v_gene: TRBV6-5

CDR3nt: TGTGCCAGCAGTCCAGAACGGACTAGCACAGATACGCAGTATTTT
CDR3aa: CASSPERTSTDTQYF
j_gene: TRBJ2-3
abundance: .
d_gene: .
v_gene: TRBV7-8

CDR3nt: TGTGCCAGCACTCCGGACACCTTCTACGAGCAGTACTTC
CDR3aa: CASTPDTFYEQYF
j_gene: TRBJ2-7
abundance: .
d_gene: .
v_gene: TRBV28

CDR3nt: TGTGCCAGCAGCCAAGATTGGACACGGGAGACCCAGTACTTC
CDR3aa: CASSQDWTRETQYF
j_gene: TRBJ2-5
abundance: .
d_gene: .
v_gene: TRBV3-1/TRBV3-2

CDR3nt: TGTGCCAGCAGCGACGCCGGGACCCAAAGGGGGGAGACCCAGTACTTC
CDR3aa: CASSDAGTQRGETQYF
j_gene: TRBJ2-5
abundance: .
d_gene: .
v_gene: TRBV5-4

CDR3nt: TGTGCCAGCTCAGGGGTCGTAGGGGCCAACGTCCTGACTTTC
CDR3aa: CASSGVVGANVLTF
j_gene: TRBJ2-6
abundance: .
d_gene: .
v_gene: TRBV6-6

CDR3nt: TGCGCCAGCAGCGCAGCGATCGACTATGGCTACACCTTC
CDR3aa: CASSAAIDYGYTF
j_gene: TRBJ1-2
abundance: .
d_gene: .
v_gene: TRBV10-1

CDR3nt: TGCGCCAGCAGTCGGATTACAGGGGTGAACACTGAAGCTTTCTTT
CDR3aa: CASSRITGVNTEAFF
j_gene: TRBJ1-1
abundance: .
d_gene: TRBD1
v_gene: TRBV4-3

CDR3nt: TGTGCCAGCAGTCGGACTAGCGGAGGGGCCTACGAGCAGTACTTC
CDR3aa: CASSRTSGGAYEQYF
j_gene: TRBJ2-7
abundance: .
d_gene: TRBD2
v_gene: TRBV3-1/TRBV3-2